This TCR beta chain comes out of a study of cytomegalovirus exposure and HLA in healthy donors. Study conclusions and caveats: Later analysis associated a missense DCLRE1C variant with TCR beta V- and J-gene trimming. Reports indicate that TCR beta sequences accurately predicted the HLA-A and HLA-B alleles of most subjects.

Both 60 Vbeta primers and 13 Jbeta primers went into the PCR. Produced via immunoSEQ multiplex PCR; TCRdb's table is partial and in-frame only. The sample carries 95,000 to 100,000 clones, around 10% recorded once. This clone was observed a few times. What it binds is not known. The CDR3 has 13 amino acids. The germline V gene has CDR1 SEHNR and CDR2 FQNEAQ (reference sequence). The ends were cut back, 4 bases at V and 5 bases at J, with 6 bases in the middle. This sequence joins TRBV7-9 and TRBJ1-6; D unresolved. Material for sequencing was PBMCs. The TCR comes from a man aged 50 or older in good health and CMV-seropositive. The CDR3 reads CASSYLNNSPLHF. In DNA form, the CDR3 reads TGTGCCAGCAGCTACTTAAATAATTCACCCCTCCACTTT.